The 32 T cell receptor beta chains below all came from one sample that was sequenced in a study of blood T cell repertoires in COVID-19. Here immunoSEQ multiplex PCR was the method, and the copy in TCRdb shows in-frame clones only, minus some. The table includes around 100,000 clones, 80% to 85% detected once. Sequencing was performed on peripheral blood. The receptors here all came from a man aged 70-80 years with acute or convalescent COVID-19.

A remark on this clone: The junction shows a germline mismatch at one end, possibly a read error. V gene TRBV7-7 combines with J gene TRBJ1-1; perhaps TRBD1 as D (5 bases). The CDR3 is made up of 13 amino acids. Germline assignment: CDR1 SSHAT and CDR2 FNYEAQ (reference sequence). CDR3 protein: CASSSQVNTEAFF. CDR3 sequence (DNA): TGTGCTAGCAGCTCACAGGTGAACACTGAAGCTTTCTTT.

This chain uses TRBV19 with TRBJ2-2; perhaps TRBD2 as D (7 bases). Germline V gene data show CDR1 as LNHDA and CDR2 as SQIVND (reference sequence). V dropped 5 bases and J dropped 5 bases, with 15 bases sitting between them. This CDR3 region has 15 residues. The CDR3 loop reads CASSQAGALTGELFF. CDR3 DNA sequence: TGTGCCAGTAGTCAGGCGGGGGCGCTAACCGGGGAGCTGTTTTTT.

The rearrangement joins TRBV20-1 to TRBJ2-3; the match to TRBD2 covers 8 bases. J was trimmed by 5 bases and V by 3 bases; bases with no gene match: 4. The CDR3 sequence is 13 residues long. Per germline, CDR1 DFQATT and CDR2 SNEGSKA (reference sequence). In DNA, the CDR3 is TGCAGTGCTAGTCGGCTAGCGGGAGATACGCAGTATTTT. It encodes CSASRLAGDTQYF.

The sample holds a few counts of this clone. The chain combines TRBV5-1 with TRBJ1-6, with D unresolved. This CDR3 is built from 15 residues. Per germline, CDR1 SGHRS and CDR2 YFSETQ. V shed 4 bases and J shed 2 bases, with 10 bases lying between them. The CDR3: CASSVENAYNSPLHF. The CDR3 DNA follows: TGCGCCAGCAGCGTAGAAAACGCCTATAATTCACCCCTCCACTTT.

The CDR3 region has the DNA TGTGCCAGCGCGCCGGCAACTAATGAAAAACTGTTTTTT. Translation: CASAPATNEKLFF. The chain uses TRBV9 and TRBJ1-4; D gene ambiguous. From germline, CDR1 is SGDLS and CDR2 YYNGEE. V was cut by 7 bases and J by 0 bases, with 7 bases left in between. This CDR3 spans 13 amino acids.

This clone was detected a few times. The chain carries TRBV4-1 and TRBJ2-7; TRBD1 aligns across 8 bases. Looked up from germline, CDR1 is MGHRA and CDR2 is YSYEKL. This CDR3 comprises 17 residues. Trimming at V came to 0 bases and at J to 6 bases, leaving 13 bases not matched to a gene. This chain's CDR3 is CASSQEVSGQGKREQYF. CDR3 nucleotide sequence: TGCGCCAGCAGCCAAGAGGTATCCGGACAGGGCAAACGCGAGCAGTACTTC.

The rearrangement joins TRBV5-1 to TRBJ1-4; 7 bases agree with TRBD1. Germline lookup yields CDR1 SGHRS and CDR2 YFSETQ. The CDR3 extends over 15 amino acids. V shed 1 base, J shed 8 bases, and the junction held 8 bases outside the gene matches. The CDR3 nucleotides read TGCGCCAGCAGCTTGAACAGGGGAGTGGGGGAAAAACTGTTTTTT. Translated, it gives CASSLNRGVGEKLFF.

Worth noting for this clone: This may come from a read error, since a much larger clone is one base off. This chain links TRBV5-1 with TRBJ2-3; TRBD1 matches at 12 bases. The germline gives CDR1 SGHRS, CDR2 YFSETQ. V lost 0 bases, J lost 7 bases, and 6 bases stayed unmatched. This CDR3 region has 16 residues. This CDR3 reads CASSLAGGQGANTQYF. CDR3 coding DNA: TGCGCCAGCAGCTTGGCGGGGGGACAGGGGGCAAATACGCAGTATTTT.

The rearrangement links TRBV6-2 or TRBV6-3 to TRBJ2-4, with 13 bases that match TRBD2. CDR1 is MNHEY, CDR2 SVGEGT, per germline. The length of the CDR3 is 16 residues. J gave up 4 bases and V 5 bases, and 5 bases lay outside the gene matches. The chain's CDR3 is CASSTGTSGNKNIQYF. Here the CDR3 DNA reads TGTGCCAGCAGTACCGGGACTAGCGGGAATAAAAACATTCAGTACTTC.

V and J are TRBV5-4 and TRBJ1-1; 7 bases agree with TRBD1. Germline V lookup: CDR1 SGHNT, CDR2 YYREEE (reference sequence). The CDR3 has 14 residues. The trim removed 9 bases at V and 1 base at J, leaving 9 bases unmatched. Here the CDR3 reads CATETGTANTEAFF. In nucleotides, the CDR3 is TGTGCCACTGAGACCGGGACAGCGAACACTGAAGCTTTCTTT.

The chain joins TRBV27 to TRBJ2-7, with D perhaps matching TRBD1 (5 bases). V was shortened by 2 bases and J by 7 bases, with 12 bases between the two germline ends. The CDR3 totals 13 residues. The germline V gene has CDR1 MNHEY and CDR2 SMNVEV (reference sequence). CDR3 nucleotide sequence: TGTGCCAGCAGTTTACGACAGAATGGGGAGCAGTACTTC. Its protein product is CASSLRQNGEQYF.

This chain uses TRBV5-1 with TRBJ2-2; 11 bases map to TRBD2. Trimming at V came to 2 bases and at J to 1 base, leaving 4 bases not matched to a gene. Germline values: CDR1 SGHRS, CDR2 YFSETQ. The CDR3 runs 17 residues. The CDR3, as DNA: TGCGCCAGCAGCTTCTTGGGGACTAGCGGGAACACCGGGGAGCTGTTTTTT. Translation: CASSFLGTSGNTGELFF.

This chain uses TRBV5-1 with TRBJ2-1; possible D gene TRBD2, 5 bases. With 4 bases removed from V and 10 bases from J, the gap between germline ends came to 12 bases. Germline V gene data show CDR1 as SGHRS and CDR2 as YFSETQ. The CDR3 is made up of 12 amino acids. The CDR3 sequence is CASSALTGEQFF. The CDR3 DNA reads TGCGCCAGCAGCGCCTTAACGGGGGAGCAGTTCTTC. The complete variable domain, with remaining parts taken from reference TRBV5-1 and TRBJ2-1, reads KAGVTQTPRYLIKTRGQQVTLSCSPISGHRSVSWYQQTPGQGLQFLFEYFSETQRNKGNFPGRFSGRQFSNSRSEMNVSTLELGDSALYLCASSALTGEQFFGPGTRLTVL.

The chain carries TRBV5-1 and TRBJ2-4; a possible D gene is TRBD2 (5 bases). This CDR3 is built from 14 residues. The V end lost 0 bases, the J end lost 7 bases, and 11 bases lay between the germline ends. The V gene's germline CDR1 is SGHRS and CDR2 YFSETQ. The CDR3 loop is CASSLAWESNIQYF. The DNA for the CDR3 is TGCGCCAGCAGCTTGGCCTGGGAGTCGAACATTCAGTACTTC. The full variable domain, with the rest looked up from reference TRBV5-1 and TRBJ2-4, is KAGVTQTPRYLIKTRGQQVTLSCSPISGHRSVSWYQQTPGQGLQFLFEYFSETQRNKGNFPGRFSGRQFSNSRSEMNVSTLELGDSALYLCASSLAWESNIQYFGAGTRLSVL.

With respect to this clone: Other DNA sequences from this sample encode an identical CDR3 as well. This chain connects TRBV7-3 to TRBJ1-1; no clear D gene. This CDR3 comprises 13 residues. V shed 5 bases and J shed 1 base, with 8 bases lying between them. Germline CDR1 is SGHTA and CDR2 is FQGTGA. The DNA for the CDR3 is TGTGCCAGCAGCATCCAGGAGAACACTGAAGCTTTCTTT. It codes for CASSIQENTEAFF.

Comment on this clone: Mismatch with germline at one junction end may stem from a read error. This CDR3 is CASTYPQPLF. CDR3 nucleotides: TGCGCCAGCACCTATCCCCAACCTCTGTTT. The chain carries TRBV10-2 and TRBJ2-3, with D uncertain. This CDR3 spans 10 amino acids. The germline V gene has CDR1 WSHSY and CDR2 SAAADI.

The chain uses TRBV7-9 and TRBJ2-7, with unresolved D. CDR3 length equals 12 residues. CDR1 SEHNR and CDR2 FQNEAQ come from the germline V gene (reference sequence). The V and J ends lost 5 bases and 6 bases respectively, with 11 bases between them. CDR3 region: CASSPSSLEQYF. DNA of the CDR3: TGTGCCAGCAGCCCTAGTAGTCTCGAGCAGTACTTC.

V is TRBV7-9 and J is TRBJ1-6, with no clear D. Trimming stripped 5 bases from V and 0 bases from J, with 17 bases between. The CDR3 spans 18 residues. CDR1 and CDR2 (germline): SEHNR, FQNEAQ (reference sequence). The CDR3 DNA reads TGTGCCAGCAGCCTACCTAGAGGCCGAAGCTCCTATAATTCACCCCTCCACTTT. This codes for CASSLPRGRSSYNSPLHF. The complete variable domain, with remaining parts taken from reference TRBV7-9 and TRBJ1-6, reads DTGVSQNPRHKITKRGQNVTFRCDPISEHNRLYWYRQTLGQGPEFLTYFQNEAQLEKSRLLSDRFSAERPKGSFSTLEIQRTEQGDSAMYLCASSLPRGRSSYNSPLHFGNGTRLTVT.

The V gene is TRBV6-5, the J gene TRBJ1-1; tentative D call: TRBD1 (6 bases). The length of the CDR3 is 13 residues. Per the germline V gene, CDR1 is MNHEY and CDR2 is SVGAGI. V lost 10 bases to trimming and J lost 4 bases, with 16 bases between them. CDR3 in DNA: TGTGCCATCACCGACAGGAGAGGCACTGAAGCTTTCTTT. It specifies CAITDRRGTEAFF.

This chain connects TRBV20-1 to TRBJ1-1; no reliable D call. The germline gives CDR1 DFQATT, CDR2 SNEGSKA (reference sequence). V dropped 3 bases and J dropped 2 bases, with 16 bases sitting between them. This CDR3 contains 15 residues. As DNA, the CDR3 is TGCAGTGCTAGTGATCGACTCCACACAAACACTGAAGCTTTCTTT. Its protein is CSASDRLHTNTEAFF.

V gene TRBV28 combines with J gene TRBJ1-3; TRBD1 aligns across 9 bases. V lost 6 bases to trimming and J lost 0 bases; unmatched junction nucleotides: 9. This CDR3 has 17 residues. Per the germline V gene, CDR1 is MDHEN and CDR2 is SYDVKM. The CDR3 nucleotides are TGTGCCAGCAGCCCGCGCGGGACAGGGAGCTCTGGAAACACCATATATTTT. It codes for CASSPRGTGSSGNTIYF.

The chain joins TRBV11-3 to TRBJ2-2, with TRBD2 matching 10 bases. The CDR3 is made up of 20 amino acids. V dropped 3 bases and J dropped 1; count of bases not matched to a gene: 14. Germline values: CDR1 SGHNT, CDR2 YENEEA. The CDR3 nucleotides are TGTGCCAGCAGCTTCTTCCTCGGGCTAGCGGGAGTTGGGAACACCGGGGAGCTGTTTTTT. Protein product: CASSFFLGLAGVGNTGELFF. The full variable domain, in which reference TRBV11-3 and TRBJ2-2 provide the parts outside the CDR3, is EAGVVQSPRYKIIEKKQPVAFWCNPISGHNTLYWYLQNLGQGPELLIRYENEEAVDDSQLPKDRFSAERLKGVDSTLKIQPAELGDSAVYLCASSFFLGLAGVGNTGELFFGEGSRLTVL.

The CDR3 loop is CASRDPAGGTDTQYF. CDR3 nucleotide sequence: TGTGCCAGCAGGGACCCAGCGGGAGGCACAGATACGCAGTATTTT. The V call is TRBV6-6, the J call TRBJ2-3; TRBD2 agrees at 8 bases. Germline lookup yields CDR1 MNHNY and CDR2 SVGAGI (reference sequence). V dropped 6 bases and J dropped 1; count of bases not matched to a gene: 6. The CDR3 length is 15 residues.

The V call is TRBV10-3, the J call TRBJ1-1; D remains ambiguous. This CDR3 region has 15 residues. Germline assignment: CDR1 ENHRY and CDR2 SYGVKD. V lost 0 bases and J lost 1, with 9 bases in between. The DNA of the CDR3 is TGTGCCATCAGTGAGTCTCGGGGAGGGAACACTGAAGCTTTCTTT. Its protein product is CAISESRGGNTEAFF.

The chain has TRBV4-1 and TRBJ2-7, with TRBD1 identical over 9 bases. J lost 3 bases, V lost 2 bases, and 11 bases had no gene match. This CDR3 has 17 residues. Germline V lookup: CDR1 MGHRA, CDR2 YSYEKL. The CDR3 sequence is CASSQLPGQGGFYEQYF. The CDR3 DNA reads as TGCGCCAGCAGCCAACTCCCGGGACAGGGTGGCTTCTACGAGCAGTACTTC.

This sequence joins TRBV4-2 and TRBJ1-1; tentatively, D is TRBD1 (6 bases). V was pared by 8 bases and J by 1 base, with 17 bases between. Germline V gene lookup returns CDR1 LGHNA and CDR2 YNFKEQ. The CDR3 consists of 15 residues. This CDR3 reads CASDQLGAANTEAFF. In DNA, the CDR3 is TGTGCCAGCGACCAATTGGGGGCTGCGAACACTGAAGCTTTCTTT.

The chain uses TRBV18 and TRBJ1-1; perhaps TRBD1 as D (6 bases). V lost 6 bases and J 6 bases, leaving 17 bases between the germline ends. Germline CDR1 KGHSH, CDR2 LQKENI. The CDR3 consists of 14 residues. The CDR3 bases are TGTGCCAGCTCGGGCGGCACAGGGATACCTGAAGCTTTCTTT. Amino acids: CASSGGTGIPEAFF.

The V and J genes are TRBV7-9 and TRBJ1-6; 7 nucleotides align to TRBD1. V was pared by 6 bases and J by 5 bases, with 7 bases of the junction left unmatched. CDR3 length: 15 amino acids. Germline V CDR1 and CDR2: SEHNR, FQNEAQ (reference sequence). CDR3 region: CASRPQGLDNSPLHF. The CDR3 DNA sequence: TGTGCCAGCAGGCCACAGGGGTTAGATAATTCACCCCTCCACTTT. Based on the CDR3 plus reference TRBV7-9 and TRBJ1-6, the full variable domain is DTGVSQNPRHKITKRGQNVTFRCDPISEHNRLYWYRQTLGQGPEFLTYFQNEAQLEKSRLLSDRFSAERPKGSFSTLEIQRTEQGDSAMYLCASRPQGLDNSPLHFGNGTRLTVT.

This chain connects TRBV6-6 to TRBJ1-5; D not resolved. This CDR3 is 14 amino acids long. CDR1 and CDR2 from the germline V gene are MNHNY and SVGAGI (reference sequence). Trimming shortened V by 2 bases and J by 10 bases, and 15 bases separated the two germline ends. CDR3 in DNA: TGTGCCAGCAGTTACCAGTCGAATACCATACCCCAGCATTTT. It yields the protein CASSYQSNTIPQHF.

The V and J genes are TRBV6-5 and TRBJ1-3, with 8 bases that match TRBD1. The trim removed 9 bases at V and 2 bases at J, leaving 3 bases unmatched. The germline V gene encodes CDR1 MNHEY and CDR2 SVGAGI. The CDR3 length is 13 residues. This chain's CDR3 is CASLQGAGNTIYF. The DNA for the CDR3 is TGTGCCAGTCTACAGGGGGCTGGAAACACCATATATTTT.

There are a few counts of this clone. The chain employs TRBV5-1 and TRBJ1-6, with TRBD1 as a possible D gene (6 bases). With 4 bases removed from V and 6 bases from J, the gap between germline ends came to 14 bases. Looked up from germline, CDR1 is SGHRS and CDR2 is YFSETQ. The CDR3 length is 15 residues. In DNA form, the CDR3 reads TGCGCCAGCAGCACAGACGGACAGCCTAATTCACCCCTCCACTTT. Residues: CASSTDGQPNSPLHF.

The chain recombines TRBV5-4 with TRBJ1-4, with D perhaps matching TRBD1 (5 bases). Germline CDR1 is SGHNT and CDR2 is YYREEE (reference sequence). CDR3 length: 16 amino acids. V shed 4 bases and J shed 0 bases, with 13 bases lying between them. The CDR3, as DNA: TGTGCCAGCAGCATAGGTACAGGTACAACTAATGAAAAACTGTTTTTT. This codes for CASSIGTGTTNEKLFF. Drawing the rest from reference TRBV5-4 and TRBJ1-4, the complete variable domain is ETGVTQSPTHLIKTRGQQVTLRCSSQSGHNTVSWYQQALGQGPQFIFQYYREEENGRGNFPPRFSGLQFPNYSSELNVNALELDDSALYLCASSIGTGTTNEKLFFGSGTQLSVL.